Each of the 16 T cell receptor beta chains below was sequenced from the same sample in a study of T cell clonality in common variable immunodeficiency. TCRdb keeps only in-frame clones here, not all; method: immunoSEQ multiplex PCR. The sample has tens of thousands of clones, none seen only once. The sequenced sample consisted of peripheral blood mononuclear cells. These receptors all come from a person aged 18 to 75 in good health.

This clone occurred many times. Read sequence stops 3 residues before the CDR3 end, and the germline J gene provides the missing end. V gene TRBV19 combines with J gene TRBJ1-5; TRBD1 might be the D (5 bases). The length of the CDR3 is 12 residues. Germline V gene data show CDR1 as LNHDA and CDR2 as SQIVND (reference sequence). V was trimmed by 5 bases and J by 7 bases, leaving 9 bases between them. The CDR3 DNA, read in part, is TGTGCCAGTAGTCGAAGGGGACAGCCC. Its translation is CASSRRGQP. The whole CDR3 is CASSRRGQPQHF.

In regard to this clone: The missing CDR3 end, 3 residues past where the read stops, is filled in from the germline J gene. V is TRBV11-1 and J is TRBJ2-5; TRBD1 matches at 8 bases. The CDR3 has 15 amino acids. Germline trimming cut 3 bases from V and 4 bases from J; bases unmatched to any gene: 7. Germline assignment: CDR1 SGHAT and CDR2 FQDESV (reference sequence). Here the CDR3 reads CASSFRRGRLETQYF. Incomplete CDR3 DNA: TGTGCCAGCAGCTTCCGCAGGGGGCGCTTAGAGACC.

This clone was counted a few times. Read sequence stops 3 residues before the CDR3 end, and the germline J gene provides the missing end. V is TRBV7-2 and J is TRBJ1-2; no clear D. In germline, CDR1 is SGHTA, CDR2 FQGNSA. This CDR3 is built from 12 residues. CDR3 amino acids: CASSHYTDTYTF. CDR3 DNA (partial): TGTGCCAGCAGCCATTACACAGATACC.

With respect to this clone: Read data end 3 residues before the CDR3 end; the end is taken from the germline J gene. The V and J genes are TRBV2 and TRBJ2-4; tentatively, D is TRBD1 (6 bases). Germline V gene data show CDR1 as SNHLY and CDR2 as FYNNEI. This CDR3 has 14 amino acids. The DNA read from the CDR3 is TGTGCCACAGGTCAGGGGCCGAGAGGCTATGGT. Translated, it gives CATGQGPRGYG. The full CDR3 protein reads CATGQGPRGYGQYF.

This clone has at least ten counts. The read falls 3 residues short of the CDR3 end, and the missing part is taken from the germline J gene. The chain carries TRBV4-2 and TRBJ2-1, with 12 bases matching TRBD2. Germline loops: CDR1 LGHNA, CDR2 YNFKEQ. The CDR3 covers 18 residues. The V gene end was trimmed by 0 bases and the J gene end by 5 bases; junction bases not matched to a gene: 8. The CDR3 here is CASSQDSWTSGMDNEQFF. The part of the CDR3 DNA that was read is TGTGCCAGCAGCCAAGATAGTTGGACTAGCGGGATGGACAATGAG.

This clone was counted at least ten times. With the read ending 3 residues before the CDR3 end, the germline J gene is used to fill in that end. V is TRBV5-4 and J is TRBJ1-1; 8 bases match TRBD1. The trim removed 6 bases at V and 4 bases at J, leaving 11 bases unmatched. CDR1 and CDR2 from the germline V gene are SGHNT and YYREEE (reference sequence). CDR3 size: 15 residues. The CDR3 DNA, read in part, is TGTGCCAGCACCGGAGTTCAGGGGGCGGCCACTGAA. Translating it yields CASTGVQGAATE. The complete CDR3 reads CASTGVQGAATEAFF.

This clone came up many times. Read sequence stops 3 residues before the CDR3 end, and the germline J gene provides the missing end. The chain recombines TRBV29-1 with TRBJ2-3; a weak D match, TRBD2 (5 bases). The CDR3 spans 14 residues. Trimming stripped 7 bases from V and 6 bases from J, with 20 bases between. Germline V gene data show CDR1 as SQVTM and CDR2 as ANQGSEA. CDR3 in amino acids: CSAAAGIRGDTQYF. The CDR3 bases that were read are TGCAGCGCGGCGGCTGGGATCCGGGGTGATACG.

This clone occurred many times. The CDR3 goes on 3 residues after the read ends, and that part is filled in from the germline J gene. The chain recombines TRBV6-2 or TRBV6-3 with TRBJ2-7; maybe TRBD2 (7 bases). Germline CDR1 is MNHEY and CDR2 is SVGEGT. The CDR3 is 14 residues long. The V gene lost 7 bases and the J gene lost 3 bases, with 16 bases spanning the gap. The CDR3 here is CASKLRGALYEQYF. The DNA read from the CDR3 is TGTGCCAGCAAGCTACGGGGGGCCCTCTACGAG.

This clone has ten or more counts. The read ends 3 residues early relative to the CDR3; the germline J gene fills the gap. The gene calls are TRBV6-2 or TRBV6-3 and TRBJ2-5; D uncertain. The CDR3 spans 13 residues. Trimming left V 2 bases short and J 4 bases short, with 8 bases between. CDR1 MNHEY and CDR2 SVGEGT come from the germline V gene. Here the CDR3 reads CASSYTMRETQYF. The CDR3 DNA, read in part, is TGTGCCAGCAGTTACACTATGCGAGAGACC.

This clone was observed many times. The read comes to an end 3 residues before the CDR3 does, leaving the germline J gene to fill in the end. This chain connects TRBV6-1 to TRBJ2-1; TRBD2 is a possible D gene (6 bases). Germline loops: CDR1 MNHNS, CDR2 SASEGT. The ends were cut back, 1 base at V and 7 bases at J, with 14 bases in the middle. The CDR3 runs to 15 residues. CDR3 loop: CASSEGLAGKNEQFF. The DNA read from the CDR3 is TGTGCCAGCAGTGAAGGGTTGGCGGGAAAAAATGAG.

This clone showed up many times. The CDR3 goes on 3 residues after the read ends, and that part is filled in from the germline J gene. The J gene is TRBJ1-1, the V gene TRBV6-1, with unresolved D. Germline CDR1 reads MNHNS; CDR2 reads SASEGT. CDR3 length: 13 residues. The ends were cut back, 2 bases at V and 2 bases at J, with 6 bases in the middle. The CDR3 protein is CASSEILNTEAFF. CDR3 bases read: TGTGCCAGCAGTGAAATCCTAAACACTGAA.

The table lists this clone with many counts. The read comes to an end 3 residues before the CDR3 does, leaving the germline J gene to fill in the end. The chain carries TRBV7-9 and TRBJ2-1, with unresolved D. Looked up from germline, CDR1 is SEHNR and CDR2 is FQNEAQ (reference sequence). The CDR3 has 13 amino acids. The ends were cut back, 0 bases at V and 9 bases at J, with 9 bases in the middle. The CDR3 region is CASSLAERVEQFF. The CDR3 bases that were read are TGTGCCAGCAGCTTAGCGGAACGGGTTGAG.

This clone was observed at least ten times. This CDR3 reads CSARAGQGAGELFF. The CDR3 bases that were read are TGCAGTGCTAGAGCGGGACAGGGCGCCGGGGAG. The V gene is TRBV20-1, the J gene TRBJ2-2; 9 bases map to TRBD1. The read halts 3 residues ahead of the CDR3 end, with the missing end drawn from the germline J gene. This CDR3 has 14 amino acids. Germline V gives CDR1 DFQATT, CDR2 SNEGSKA (reference sequence). The V gene end was trimmed by 1 base and the J gene end by 6 bases; junction bases not matched to a gene: 3.

In its sample, this clone was seen many times. From the germline J gene comes the end of the CDR3, since the read stops 3 residues before it. V usage is TRBV7-2 and J usage is TRBJ1-2, with D maybe TRBD1 (6 bases). Per germline, CDR1 SGHTA and CDR2 FQGNSA. This CDR3 region has 13 residues. V was pared by 7 bases and J by 4 bases, with 13 bases between. This CDR3 is CASNIQGTYGYTF. CDR3 DNA, as far as it was read: TGTGCCAGCAACATACAGGGTACCTATGGC.

This clone was picked up many times. The CDR3 extends 3 residues past the end of the read, so its final part is completed from the germline J gene. The chain carries TRBV20-1 and TRBJ2-1, with D maybe TRBD1 (6 bases). Trimming removed 0 bases at V and 0 bases at J, with 15 bases between. The CDR3 runs 17 residues. The V gene's germline CDR1 is DFQATT and CDR2 SNEGSKA (reference sequence). CDR3 DNA, as far as it was read: TGCAGTGCTAGAGATCGTGGGGGCGCGTCCTCCTACAATGAG. This encodes CSARDRGGASSYNE. The CDR3 in full is CSARDRGGASSYNEQFF.

To note about this clone: The read is 3 residues too short to cover the CDR3 end, so that end is filled in from the germline J gene. The rearrangement uses TRBV5-1 and TRBJ1-2; D possibly corresponds to TRBD1 (6 bases). Germline values: CDR1 SGHRS, CDR2 YFSETQ. The CDR3 loop spans 16 amino acids. Here the CDR3 reads CASSVGQQKYQETYTF. Incomplete CDR3 DNA: TGCGCCAGCAGCGTCGGACAGCAAAAGTACCAAGAGACC.